Below, 22 T cell receptor beta chains from the same sample are listed, as sequenced in a study of T cells after yellow fever vaccination. MiXCR, run by TCRdb on the 5' RACE reads, gives a single entry per CDR3 protein. The table shows around 310,000 distinct CDR3 sequences, with around 4% occurring only once. The source was PBMCs, collected on the day of the yellow fever booster vaccination. The source of these receptors is a man aged 18 to 29 who received the YFV17D yellow fever vaccine.

The chain couples TRBV20-1 to TRBJ2-2; 9 bases line up with TRBD1. The CDR3 is 14 amino acids. Germline CDR1 and CDR2: DFQATT and SNEGSKA (reference sequence). V lost 4 bases to trimming and J lost 5 bases; unmatched junction nucleotides: 5. The CDR3 here is CSAIRQGGTGELFF. In DNA form, the CDR3 reads TGCAGTGCTATTAGACAGGGGGGGACCGGGGAGCTGTTTTTT.

The V call is TRBV7-9, the J call TRBJ1-6; 11 bases fit TRBD1. After removal of 4 bases from V and 8 bases from J, the junction contained 4 bases not matched to a gene. CDR3 size: 15 residues. The germline V gene has CDR1 SEHNR and CDR2 FQNEAQ (reference sequence). The CDR3 protein is CASSSGQGAYSPLHF. The DNA of the CDR3 is TGTGCCAGCAGCTCCGGACAGGGGGCTTATTCACCCCTCCACTTT.

This clonotype was detected ten times or more. The chain links TRBV7-2 to TRBJ1-6; D is undetermined. V lost 3 bases, J lost 7 bases, and 16 bases lay in between. CDR1 is SGHTA, CDR2 FQGNSA, per germline. This CDR3 spans 16 amino acids. CDR3 coding DNA: TGTGCCAGCAGCTTGGAACCGGGAGCCCCAAATTCACCCCTCCACTTT. Protein product: CASSLEPGAPNSPLHF.

The chain uses TRBV5-4 and TRBJ2-6; perhaps D is TRBD1 or TRBD2 (5 bases each). V lost 3 bases and J 2 bases, leaving 9 bases between the germline ends. The CDR3 covers 15 residues. Germline-derived CDR1 and CDR2 are SGHNT and YYREEE (reference sequence). Here the CDR3 DNA reads TGTGCCAGCAGCTGGTGGGGGACTGGGGCCAACGTCCTGACTTTC. It translates to CASSWWGTGANVLTF.

V and J are TRBV2 and TRBJ2-3; D unclear. Germline V gene data show CDR1 as SNHLY and CDR2 as FYNNEI. The germline V and J ends were trimmed by 4 bases and 6 bases, with 17 bases remaining between them. The CDR3 spans 15 residues. This CDR3 reads CASSGQSGPGDTQYF. The CDR3 DNA reads TGTGCCAGCAGTGGGCAGTCAGGACCTGGGGATACGCAGTATTTT. The complete variable domain, with remaining parts taken from reference TRBV2 and TRBJ2-3, reads EPEVTQTPSHQVTQMGQEVILRCVPISNHLYFYWYRQILGQKVEFLVSFYNNEISEKSEIFDDQFSVERPDGSNFTLKIRSTKLEDSAMYFCASSGQSGPGDTQYFGPGTRLTVL.

This sequence joins TRBV7-6 and TRBJ2-3; 7 nucleotides line up with TRBD1. V dropped 1 base and J dropped 9; count of bases not matched to a gene: 19. The CDR3 is 18 amino acids. Germline V gene data show CDR1 as SGHVS and CDR2 as FNYEAQ. The CDR3 loop reads CASSLGGRGRSVQWTQYF. The CDR3 DNA follows: TGTGCCAGCAGCTTAGGAGGCAGGGGGAGAAGTGTACAATGGACGCAGTATTTT.

This clonotype was detected many times. The chain carries TRBV4-3 and TRBJ1-2; 7 bases align to TRBD1. V shed 3 bases, J shed 3 bases, and the junction held 7 bases outside the gene matches. From germline, CDR1 is LGHNA and CDR2 YSLEER. The CDR3 is made up of 15 amino acids. The CDR3 DNA reads as TGCGCCAGCAGCCAGCGGGGGAGGGGGCACTATGGCTACACCTTC. Translation gives CASSQRGRGHYGYTF.

This clonotype showed up many times. The chain uses TRBV9 and TRBJ1-1; maybe TRBD1 (6 bases). CDR1 is SGDLS, CDR2 YYNGEE, per germline. The CDR3 spans 15 residues. Trimming shortened V by 4 bases and J by 6 bases, and 19 bases separated the two germline ends. The CDR3 region is CASSPGGAQSAEAFF. The CDR3 bases are TGTGCCAGCAGCCCCGGGGGGGCCCAAAGCGCTGAAGCTTTCTTT.

The CDR3, as DNA: TGCGCCAGCAGCTTGCTAGCGGGGCACAATGAGCAGTTCTTC. This translates into CASSLLAGHNEQFF. V usage is TRBV5-1 and J usage is TRBJ2-1; TRBD2 matches at 9 bases. In germline, CDR1 is SGHRS, CDR2 YFSETQ. V was pared by 1 base and J by 5 bases, with 1 base of the junction left unmatched. The CDR3 has 14 amino acids.

This clonotype was counted at least ten times. The chain is built from TRBV29-1 and TRBJ2-3, with D maybe TRBD2 (7 bases). Deletions cut 5 bases from V and 1 base from J, with 13 bases between. This CDR3 has 14 amino acids. Germline lookup yields CDR1 SQVTM and CDR2 ANQGSEA. In DNA, the CDR3 is TGCAGCGTTTCAAGGGGGAGGGGCACAGATACGCAGTATTTT. Translated: CSVSRGRGTDTQYF.

This clonotype was found many times. The chain couples TRBV10-3 to TRBJ2-2; D remains ambiguous. Looked up from germline, CDR1 is ENHRY and CDR2 is SYGVKD. The CDR3 has 14 amino acids. Trimming removed 4 bases at V and 1 base at J, with 7 bases between. The CDR3 reads CAISATRNTGELFF. The DNA for the CDR3 is TGTGCCATCAGTGCCACAAGGAACACCGGGGAGCTGTTTTTT.

This clonotype was detected many times. The rearrangement uses TRBV7-2 and TRBJ2-7; D is perhaps TRBD1 (6 bases). Germline values: CDR1 SGHTA, CDR2 FQGNSA. Trimming removed 5 bases from V and 4 bases from J, with 12 bases in between. This CDR3 is built from 13 residues. The CDR3 protein is CASSQVQGYEQYF. As DNA, the CDR3 is TGTGCCAGCAGCCAGGTACAGGGTTACGAGCAGTACTTC.

This clonotype appeared many times. The chain couples TRBV7-6 to TRBJ1-6; the match to TRBD1 covers 11 bases. Trimming cost V 1 base and J 9 bases; bases outside gene matches: 2. This CDR3 comprises 15 residues. Per the germline V gene, CDR1 is SGHVS and CDR2 is FNYEAQ. The CDR3 bases are TGTGCCAGCAGCTTAGGAGGGACAGGGGGTTCACCCCTCCACTTT. Translation gives CASSLGGTGGSPLHF.

This clonotype was observed a handful of times. The chain links TRBV9 to TRBJ2-1; 8 nucleotides match TRBD2. The germline CDR1 and CDR2 sequences are SGDLS and YYNGEE. The CDR3 covers 16 residues. V was pared by 3 bases and J by 6 bases, with 11 bases of the junction left unmatched. The CDR3 is CASSAQIAGRVNEQFF. CDR3 nucleotides: TGTGCCAGCAGCGCGCAGATAGCGGGAAGGGTCAATGAGCAGTTCTTC.

This clonotype appeared many times. V gene TRBV20-1 combines with J gene TRBJ1-5, with a tentative D call TRBD1 (5 bases). The CDR3 runs 14 residues. V lost 7 bases and J lost 4, with 17 bases in between. Germline CDR1 is DFQATT and CDR2 is SNEGSKA (reference sequence). The CDR3 loop reads CSVSWGTQNQPQHF. The DNA of the CDR3 is TGCAGTGTCTCCTGGGGCACCCAAAATCAGCCCCAGCATTTT.

This clonotype was picked up a small number of times. The chain recombines TRBV7-2 with TRBJ1-1; 7 positions agree with TRBD1. The germline gives CDR1 SGHTA, CDR2 FQGNSA. The CDR3 runs 14 residues. The V and J ends lost 6 bases and 4 bases, in that order; junction bases with no gene match: 8. CDR3 nucleotide sequence: TGTGCCAGCAGGTCTGACAGGGCCTCCACTGAAGCTTTCTTT. Residues: CASRSDRASTEAFF.

In this sample, this clonotype turned up many times. CDR3 sequence: CASSRLVPYNEQFF. The CDR3, as DNA: TGTGCCAGCAGCCGTCTCGTTCCCTACAATGAGCAGTTCTTC. The chain recombines TRBV6-2 or TRBV6-3 with TRBJ2-1; D not certain. CDR1 and CDR2 (germline): MNHEY, SVGEGT. Trimming cost V 6 bases and J 2 bases, with 11 bases left between them. This CDR3 is built from 14 residues.

This clonotype was recorded at least ten times. This sequence joins TRBV5-1 and TRBJ1-4, with 8 bases aligning to TRBD1. The CDR3 is made up of 16 amino acids. Per germline, CDR1 SGHRS and CDR2 YFSETQ. J lost 5 bases, V lost 4 bases, and 10 bases had no gene match. The CDR3 spells CASSPISGTGNEKLFF. DNA of the CDR3: TGCGCCAGCAGCCCAATCTCTGGGACAGGCAATGAAAAACTGTTTTTT.

This clonotype was found a few times. V usage is TRBV18 and J usage is TRBJ1-2; D is uncertain. The CDR3 contains 11 residues. Trimming stripped 5 bases from V and 9 bases from J, with 10 bases between. Germline CDR1 is KGHSH and CDR2 is LQKENI. In DNA, the CDR3 is TGTGCCAGCTCAAGGCAGGAGAGCTACACCTTC. Amino acid sequence: CASSRQESYTF.

The chain is built from TRBV18 and TRBJ2-3, with D possibly matching TRBD1 (7 bases). The CDR3 spans 16 residues. Germline CDR1 and CDR2: KGHSH and LQKENI. V lost 4 bases to trimming and J lost 0 bases, with 14 bases between them. The CDR3 nucleotides read TGTGCCAGCTCACTGCGGGACAGAGTCAGCACAGATACGCAGTATTTT. Amino acid sequence: CASSLRDRVSTDTQYF.

This clonotype was picked up many times. This chain joins TRBV10-3 and TRBJ2-2; the match to TRBD2 covers 10 bases. The length of the CDR3 is 17 residues. The V and J ends lost 3 bases and 3 bases, in that order; junction bases with no gene match: 7. The germline V gene encodes CDR1 ENHRY and CDR2 SYGVKD. The DNA for the CDR3 is TGTGCCATCAGTGACGAGCGGGGGGGACGAGACACCGGGGAGCTGTTTTTT. The encoded protein is CAISDERGGRDTGELFF.

This clonotype turned up a few times. This chain connects TRBV5-1 to TRBJ1-1; the D is unclear. Germline V gene sequence: CDR1 SGHRS, CDR2 YFSETQ. The CDR3 consists of 14 residues. V dropped 6 bases and J dropped 4 bases, with 16 bases sitting between them. The CDR3 spells CASKLVRGSTEAFF. CDR3 DNA sequence: TGCGCCAGCAAGCTTGTCCGGGGAAGCACTGAAGCTTTCTTT.